What follows are 14 T cell receptor beta chains derived from one specimen sequenced in a study of T cells in Graves' hyperthyroidism and ophthalmopathy (dated by TCRdb to the late 2010s). The library was built by means of multiplex PCR. Sequencing relied on an Illumina HiSeq 2000. Amplification of TCR beta CDR3 regions was carried out from RNA transcripts. A first-round RT-PCR of the TCR CDR3 used the HTBI primer set with the Qiagen OneStep RT-PCR kit. TCRdb applied fastp at Q25 and MiXCR to the public reads, then kept only in-frame beta chains. Identical CDR3 protein sequences are pooled into one entry, listed with their most common genes and DNA. The sample contains 640,000 or so distinct CDR3 sequences, 12% to 15% of them found a single time. Approximately 6.4% of the sample is taken by the ten largest. Sequencing was performed on blood. Source of these receptors: a woman under 30 with Graves' ophthalmopathy.

This clonotype was recorded many times. The chain has TRBV30 and TRBJ1-1, with a possible D match to TRBD1 (5 bases). CDR1 and CDR2 from the germline V gene are GTSNPN and SVGIG (reference sequence). Trimming left V 5 bases short and J 6 bases short, with 16 bases between. This CDR3 is built from 13 residues. The CDR3 loop reads CAWGMWGISEAFF. Written as DNA, the CDR3 is TGTGCCTGGGGTATGTGGGGGATATCTGAAGCTTTCTTT.

This clonotype was counted ten times or more. The V gene is TRBV12-3 or TRBV12-4, the J gene TRBJ1-5; D is perhaps TRBD1 (6 bases). Trimming took off 6 bases at V and 4 bases at J, with 13 bases between the two ends. The CDR3 loop spans 14 amino acids. In nucleotides, the CDR3 is TGTGCCAGCAGGGTCAGGGGTACGAATCAGCCCCAGCATTTT. It encodes CASRVRGTNQPQHF.

This clonotype was counted ten times or more. The CDR3 reads CASLEGGSSSYEQYF. DNA for the CDR3: TGTGCCAGCCTAGAAGGCGGGTCGAGCTCCTACGAGCAGTACTTC. This rearrangement joins TRBV7-9 to TRBJ2-7; tentative D call: TRBD2 (5 bases). The V and J ends lost 8 bases and 0 bases respectively, with 17 bases between them. The CDR3 covers 15 residues. Germline V lookup: CDR1 SEHNR, CDR2 FQNEAQ (reference sequence). Filled out from reference TRBV7-9 and TRBJ2-7, the complete variable domain reads DTGVSQNPRHKITKRGQNVTFRCDPISEHNRLYWYRQTLGQGPEFLTYFQNEAQLEKSRLLSDRFSAERPKGSFSTLEIQRTEQGDSAMYLCASLEGGSSSYEQYFGPGTRLTVT.

Only a few counts were recorded for this clonotype. The chain employs TRBV19 and TRBJ2-4; 12 nucleotides match TRBD2. Losses at the gene ends were 3 bases for V and 6 bases for J; bases not matched to a gene: 9. The CDR3 consists of 17 residues. The germline V gene has CDR1 LNHDA and CDR2 SQIVND (reference sequence). The CDR3 bases are TGTGCCAGTAGTATCTGGCTAGCGGGAGGGTATGGAAACATTCAGTACTTC. This sequence encodes CASSIWLAGGYGNIQYF.

The chain couples TRBV19 to TRBJ1-2, with 8 bases lining up with TRBD1. After removal of 5 bases from V and 4 bases from J, the junction contained 9 bases not matched to a gene. In germline, CDR1 is LNHDA, CDR2 SQIVND (reference sequence). This CDR3 is 15 amino acids long. The CDR3 here is CASSPQGVDFYGYTF. CDR3 nucleotide sequence: TGTGCCAGTAGTCCACAGGGGGTGGATTTCTATGGCTACACCTTC.

This clonotype was counted at least ten times. J is TRBJ1-4 and V is TRBV4-1; D uncertain. CDR1 and CDR2 from the germline V gene are MGHRA and YSYEKL. V was trimmed by 5 bases and J by 7 bases, leaving 11 bases between them. The length of the CDR3 is 13 residues. For the CDR3, the DNA is TGCGCCAGCAGCGATTGGATAAGTGAAAAACTGTTTTTT. Residues: CASSDWISEKLFF.

The V and J genes are TRBV24-1 and TRBJ2-7, with 7 bases identical to TRBD1. Trimming removed 2 bases from V and 7 bases from J; junction bases left unmatched: 7. There are 14 residues in the CDR3. The germline V gene has CDR1 KGHDR and CDR2 SFDVKD. CDR3 nucleotides: TGTGCCACCAGTGATTCAGGGGGATCTGGGGAGCAGTACTTC. This codes for CATSDSGGSGEQYF.

This clonotype was observed many times. The chain has TRBV10-3 and TRBJ1-1; TRBD1 agrees at 7 bases. Germline V lookup: CDR1 ENHRY, CDR2 SYGVKD. The CDR3 is made up of 16 amino acids. The junction had 13 bases not matched to a gene; V was cut back by 5 bases and J by 4 bases. The CDR3 coding sequence is TGTGCCATCAGTCCAACTGAAGGGGGCGGAGGCACTGAAGCTTTCTTT. Amino acids: CAISPTEGGGGTEAFF.

The CDR3 bases are TGTGCCAGCAGAGCTATTCCGGACACTAAGAGCTCCTACGAGCAGTACTTC. It translates to CASRAIPDTKSSYEQYF. The V call is TRBV9, the J call TRBJ2-7; a possible D gene is TRBD1 (5 bases). The germline V gene encodes CDR1 SGDLS and CDR2 YYNGEE. The ends were cut back, 5 bases at V and 0 bases at J, with 21 bases in the middle. The CDR3 runs 17 residues.

The CDR3 region is CASIVRVGWAYEQYF. The CDR3 DNA reads TGTGCCAGCATCGTAAGGGTGGGCTGGGCTTACGAGCAGTACTTC. V usage is TRBV27 and J usage is TRBJ2-7; the D is unclear. The CDR3 extends over 15 amino acids. Trimming cost V 7 bases and J 4 bases, with 20 bases left between them. Germline CDR1 MNHEY, CDR2 SMNVEV (reference sequence).

The V call is TRBV18, the J call TRBJ2-3; 14 nucleotides agree with TRBD2. The CDR3 loop spans 17 amino acids. CDR1 and CDR2 (germline): KGHSH, LQKENI. With V trimmed by 5 bases and J by 4 bases, 8 bases remained unmatched. The DNA of the CDR3 is TGTGCCAGCTCATCGGGGACTAGCGGGAGTTGGTCAGATACGCAGTATTTT. Translation gives CASSSGTSGSWSDTQYF.

The chain recombines TRBV10-2 with TRBJ2-7; possibly TRBD2 for D (6 bases). In germline, CDR1 is WSHSY, CDR2 SAAADI. The CDR3 totals 15 residues. Trimming pared 2 bases from V and 3 bases from J, leaving 14 bases between. The DNA of the CDR3 is TGCGCCAGCAGTGAGACAAGCGGGCACGGCTACGAGCAGTACTTC. Translated: CASSETSGHGYEQYF.

A few counts support this clonotype. The CDR3 reads CSVGQGARPQHF. The CDR3 region has the DNA TGCAGCGTTGGACAGGGGGCTCGGCCCCAGCATTTT. The genes are TRBV29-1 and TRBJ1-5; 10 nucleotides agree with TRBD1. CDR3 length equals 12 residues. V gave up 4 bases and J gave up 9 bases; unmatched junction bases: 3. Germline lookup yields CDR1 SQVTM and CDR2 ANQGSEA.

In its sample, this clonotype was seen once. Just one base apart from a much larger clone, this may be a read error. CDR3 in amino acids: CAGSSGAPPAGELFF. The CDR3 bases are TGTGCCGGCAGTTCAGGGGCCCCTCCGGCCGGGGAGCTGTTTTTT. The chain combines TRBV12-3 or TRBV12-4 with TRBJ2-2; D is possibly TRBD1 (6 bases). This CDR3 has 15 amino acids.